One TCR beta chain is described in this entry. The data were produced by immunoSEQ multiplex PCR, yet TCRdb's version contains in-frame clones alone and is incomplete. The sample includes 60,000 to 80,000 clones, roughly 91% of them seen just once. CDR3 length equals 13 residues. V was clipped by 5 bases and J by 5 bases, with 12 bases between them. The data derive from a study of blood T cell repertoires in COVID-19. The receptor was derived from a man in his sixties with acute or convalescent COVID-19. J is TRBJ1-2 and V is TRBV12-3 or TRBV12-4; weak D call: TRBD1 (5 bases). The sequenced sample consisted of peripheral blood. For the CDR3, the DNA is TGTGCCAGCAGTCTCCGACGGACATATGGCTACACCTTC. Its translation: CASSLRRTYGYTF.